The 23 T cell receptor beta chains presented below share a single source sample, sequenced in a study of T-cell memory formation after mild COVID-19. TCRdb recomputed calls from the 5' RACE reads with MiXCR, one row per CDR3 protein. The sample has about 500,000 distinct CDR3 sequences, about a fifth seen once. Sequencing input: PBMCs or a T cell subset sorted from them (not recorded which). These receptors were collected from an adult woman who had mild COVID-19 (a few samples of this study predate the infection). Cell type and time point are not known.

The chain is built from TRBV9 and TRBJ1-2; 11 nucleotides align to TRBD1. Germline lookup yields CDR1 SGDLS and CDR2 YYNGEE. This CDR3 is 15 amino acids long. After removal of 4 bases from V and 4 bases from J, the junction contained 6 bases not matched to a gene. Here the CDR3 DNA reads TGTGCCAGCAGCCTGCGGGACAGGGGGATCTATGGCTACACCTTC. Amino acids: CASSLRDRGIYGYTF.

V is TRBV29-1 and J is TRBJ2-1; D unclear. Per germline, CDR1 SQVTM and CDR2 ANQGSEA. The CDR3 totals 13 residues. V shed 6 bases and J shed 0 bases, with 9 bases lying between them. The CDR3 here is CSVGPGSYNEQFF. In DNA, the CDR3 is TGCAGCGTCGGGCCTGGCTCCTACAATGAGCAGTTCTTC.

This sequence joins TRBV5-1 and TRBJ2-2, with a tentative D call TRBD1 (6 bases). Germline V gene lookup returns CDR1 SGHRS and CDR2 YFSETQ. The CDR3 has 14 residues. Deletions cut 4 bases from V and 1 base from J, with 8 bases between. The CDR3 protein is CASSRDKNTGELFF. CDR3 bases: TGCGCCAGCAGCCGGGACAAGAACACCGGGGAGCTGTTTTTT.

This clonotype was detected a few times. The gene calls are TRBV7-3 and TRBJ1-1, with 11 positions matching TRBD1. CDR3 length: 16 residues. CDR1 SGHTA and CDR2 FQGTGA come from the germline V gene. Losses at the gene ends were 1 base for V and 3 bases for J; bases not matched to a gene: 4. CDR3 amino acids: CASSLIGQGAYTEAFF. The CDR3 coding sequence is TGTGCCAGCAGCTTAATTGGACAGGGGGCGTACACTGAAGCTTTCTTT. Supplemented by reference TRBV7-3 and TRBJ1-1, the full variable domain reads GAGVSQTPSNKVTEKGKYVELRCDPISGHTALYWYRQSLGQGPEFLIYFQGTGAADDSGLPNDRFFAVRPEGSVSTLKIQRTERGDSAVYLCASSLIGQGAYTEAFFGQGTRLTVV.

In its sample, this clonotype was seen a few times. This chain links TRBV20-1 with TRBJ2-1, with 11 bases fitting TRBD2. CDR1 is DFQATT and CDR2 is SNEGSKA in the germline V gene (reference sequence). The CDR3 is 14 residues long. J gave up 6 bases and V 6 bases, and 7 bases lay outside the gene matches. The CDR3 bases are TGCAGTGCGGGGGATAGCGGGAGGGCCAATGAGCAGTTCTTC. Its protein is CSAGDSGRANEQFF.

This chain links TRBV29-1 with TRBJ1-6; D uncertain. Germline values: CDR1 SQVTM, CDR2 ANQGSEA. Deletions cut 6 bases from V and 5 bases from J, with 14 bases between. The CDR3 runs 14 residues. The CDR3 loop is CSVRVKGDNSPLHF. The CDR3 nucleotides read TGCAGCGTGAGGGTTAAAGGAGATAATTCACCCCTCCACTTT.

This clonotype was counted between two and nine times. This rearrangement joins TRBV29-1 to TRBJ1-6, with 7 bases aligning to TRBD1. With 7 bases clipped from V and 7 bases from J, the junction kept 7 bases outside the gene matches. The CDR3 contains 13 residues. The germline gives CDR1 SQVTM, CDR2 ANQGSEA. The CDR3 DNA is TGCAGCGCAAGCACAGGGGTCAATTCACCCCTCCACTTT. Translating gives CSASTGVNSPLHF.

This clonotype showed up just a few times. The chain has TRBV7-2 and TRBJ2-7, with D unclear. Germline V gives CDR1 SGHTA, CDR2 FQGNSA. This CDR3 comprises 15 residues. The V end was cut by 3 bases, the J end by 2 bases, with 14 bases between. CDR3 sequence (DNA): TGTGCCAGCAGCTTCTACTCATTTCGTACCTACGAGCAGTACTTC. This sequence encodes CASSFYSFRTYEQYF. Drawing the rest from reference TRBV7-2 and TRBJ2-7, the complete variable domain is GAGVSQSPSNKVTEKGKDVELRCDPISGHTALYWYRQSLGQGLEFLIYFQGNSAPDKSGLPSDRFSAERTGGSVSTLTIQRTQQEDSAVYLCASSFYSFRTYEQYFGPGTRLTVT.

V and J are TRBV9 and TRBJ2-1; no clear D. Germline lookup yields CDR1 SGDLS and CDR2 YYNGEE. V dropped 1 base and J dropped 6 bases, with 14 bases sitting between them. The CDR3 has 15 amino acids. For the CDR3, the DNA is TGTGCCAGCAGCGTAATGTCCCGGAAACCCAATGAGCAGTTCTTC. As protein: CASSVMSRKPNEQFF.

The rearrangement uses TRBV12-3 or TRBV12-4 and TRBJ2-1, with TRBD2 matching 11 bases. This CDR3 has 15 amino acids. The junction had 11 bases not matched to a gene; V was cut back by 7 bases and J by 9 bases. The DNA of the CDR3 is TGTGCCAGCAATATTATACTAGCGGGAGCAAGTGAGCAGTTCTTC. Residues: CASNIILAGASEQFF.

This clonotype was picked up a small number of times. The V and J genes are TRBV7-6 and TRBJ2-7; a weak D match, TRBD1 (5 bases). Trimming took 5 bases from V and 6 from J, leaving 17 bases between them. CDR3 length: 14 amino acids. The V gene's germline CDR1 is SGHVS and CDR2 FNYEAQ. CDR3 DNA sequence: TGTGCCAGCAGCCTACTGACAGTTTCTAGCGAGCAGTACTTC. Its protein product is CASSLLTVSSEQYF.

This clonotype was counted only a few times. CDR3 residues: CASSEGSGSFYEQYF. CDR3 nucleotides: TGTGCCAGCAGTGAGGGTAGCGGGAGCTTTTACGAGCAGTACTTC. The chain employs TRBV6-1 and TRBJ2-7, with TRBD2 matching over 9 bases. The CDR3 length is 15 residues. V lost 3 bases and J lost 4; bases outside the gene matches: 7. From germline, CDR1 is MNHNS and CDR2 SASEGT.

The gene calls are TRBV7-2 and TRBJ2-3, with D possibly matching TRBD2 (6 bases). The CDR3 runs to 15 residues. Germline V gives CDR1 SGHTA, CDR2 FQGNSA. The V end lost 5 bases, the J end lost 0 bases, and 12 bases lay between the germline ends. CDR3 in DNA: TGTGCCAGCAGCCCGTCGGCGGGGAGCACAGATACGCAGTATTTT. Its translation is CASSPSAGSTDTQYF.

This clonotype was observed a few times. The chain has TRBV7-2 and TRBJ2-2; possible D gene TRBD2, 6 bases. Trimming removed 3 bases at V and 1 base at J, with 9 bases between. Germline CDR1 is SGHTA and CDR2 is FQGNSA. The CDR3 loop spans 15 amino acids. CDR3 bases: TGTGCCAGCAGCTTCAGAGCGGGGAACACCGGGGAGCTGTTTTTT. It yields the protein CASSFRAGNTGELFF.

V gene TRBV7-8 combines with J gene TRBJ2-3; TRBD2 aligns across 9 bases. The ends lost 6 bases at V and 1 base at J; junction bases unmatched: 5. The germline CDR1 and CDR2 sequences are SGHVS and FQNEAQ. The CDR3 is 15 residues long. The CDR3 reads CASRYSGSGTDTQYF. The CDR3 DNA follows: TGTGCCAGCAGGTATAGCGGGAGTGGCACAGATACGCAGTATTTT.

This clonotype has a count of ten or more. The chain links TRBV11-2 to TRBJ2-7; D is perhaps TRBD1 (5 bases). CDR1 and CDR2 from the germline V gene are SGHAT and FQNNGV. Trimming took 0 bases from V and 4 from J, leaving 7 bases between them. The CDR3 runs to 13 residues. The CDR3 reads CASSLDAGYEQYF. The CDR3 bases are TGTGCCAGCAGCTTAGATGCAGGGTACGAGCAGTACTTC.

This clonotype was recorded a few times. The chain joins TRBV12-3 or TRBV12-4 to TRBJ1-5, with D maybe TRBD1 (5 bases). The CDR3 consists of 14 residues. V gave up 1 base and J gave up 5 bases, with 9 bases separating them. CDR3 in DNA: TGTGCCAGCAGTTTAGGTAGGGGATATCAGCCCCAGCATTTT. Residues: CASSLGRGYQPQHF.

This chain joins TRBV15 and TRBJ1-1; 7 positions match TRBD1. The V segment lost 0 bases and the J segment 4 bases; nucleotides outside the gene matches: 8. The CDR3 covers 16 residues. Germline V gene lookup returns CDR1 LNHNV and CDR2 YYDKDF (reference sequence). CDR3 sequence: CATSRDIGQGGTEAFF. CDR3 nucleotides: TGTGCCACCAGCAGAGATATAGGCCAGGGGGGCACTGAAGCTTTCTTT.

The chain is built from TRBV5-1 and TRBJ1-2, with 8 positions matching TRBD1. V dropped 0 bases and J dropped 4; count of bases not matched to a gene: 2. Germline CDR1 SGHRS, CDR2 YFSETQ. This CDR3 contains 14 residues. This CDR3 reads CASSLGQGFYGYTF. In DNA, the CDR3 is TGCGCCAGCAGCTTGGGACAGGGGTTCTATGGCTACACCTTC. Drawing the rest from reference TRBV5-1 and TRBJ1-2, the complete variable domain is KAGVTQTPRYLIKTRGQQVTLSCSPISGHRSVSWYQQTPGQGLQFLFEYFSETQRNKGNFPGRFSGRQFSNSRSEMNVSTLELGDSALYLCASSLGQGFYGYTFGSGTRLTVV.

The chain joins TRBV9 to TRBJ2-1; 10 bases map to TRBD2. Trimming removed 2 bases from V and 8 bases from J; junction bases left unmatched: 7. Per germline, CDR1 SGDLS and CDR2 YYNGEE. The CDR3 sequence is 15 residues long. CDR3 coding DNA: TGTGCCAGCAGCGTGAGCGGGAGGGTCAGCCATGAGCAGTTCTTC. As protein: CASSVSGRVSHEQFF.

This clonotype was observed a few times. The chain links TRBV2 to TRBJ2-1; D is possibly TRBD1 (6 bases). This CDR3 spans 14 amino acids. The germline gives CDR1 SNHLY, CDR2 FYNNEI. Trimming pared 4 bases from V and 7 bases from J, leaving 14 bases between. CDR3 sequence reads: CASSAGHPGNEQFF. CDR3 sequence (DNA): TGTGCCAGCAGTGCGGGACACCCTGGGAATGAGCAGTTCTTC. Together with reference TRBV2 and TRBJ2-1, the CDR3 gives the full variable domain: EPEVTQTPSHQVTQMGQEVILRCVPISNHLYFYWYRQILGQKVEFLVSFYNNEISEKSEIFDDQFSVERPDGSNFTLKIRSTKLEDSAMYFCASSAGHPGNEQFFGPGTRLTVL.

The rearrangement links TRBV7-9 to TRBJ1-1, with no clear D. CDR3 length: 14 residues. The V end was cut by 1 base, the J end by 1 base, with 7 bases between. Germline V CDR1 and CDR2: SEHNR, FQNEAQ (reference sequence). CDR3 nucleotides: TGTGCCAGCAGCTTAGAATTCGGGAACACTGAAGCTTTCTTT. It yields the protein CASSLEFGNTEAFF.

DNA of the CDR3: TGTGCCACCAGTGTCCACGGGTCGTGGGGGGAGCAGTTCTTC. Translated: CATSVHGSWGEQFF. J is TRBJ2-1 and V is TRBV24-1; either TRBD1 or TRBD2 may supply D (5 bases each). The V and J ends lost 5 bases and 10 bases respectively, with 17 bases between them. This CDR3 is 14 amino acids long. CDR1 and CDR2 (germline): KGHDR, SFDVKD.